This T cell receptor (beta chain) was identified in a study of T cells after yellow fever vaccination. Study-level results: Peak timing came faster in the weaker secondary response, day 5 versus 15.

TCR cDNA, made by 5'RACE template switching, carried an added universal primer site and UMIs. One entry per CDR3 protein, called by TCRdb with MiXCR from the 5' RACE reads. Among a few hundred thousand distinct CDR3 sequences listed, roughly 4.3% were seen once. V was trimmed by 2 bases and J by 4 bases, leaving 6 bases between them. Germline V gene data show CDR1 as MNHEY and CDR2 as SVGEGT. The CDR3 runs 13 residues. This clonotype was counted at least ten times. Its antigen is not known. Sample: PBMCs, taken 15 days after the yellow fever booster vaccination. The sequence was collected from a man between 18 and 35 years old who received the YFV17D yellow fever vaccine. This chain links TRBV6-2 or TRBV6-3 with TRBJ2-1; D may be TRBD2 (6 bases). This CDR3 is CASSYGGYNEQFF. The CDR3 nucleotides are TGTGCCAGCAGTTACGGAGGGTACAATGAGCAGTTCTTC.